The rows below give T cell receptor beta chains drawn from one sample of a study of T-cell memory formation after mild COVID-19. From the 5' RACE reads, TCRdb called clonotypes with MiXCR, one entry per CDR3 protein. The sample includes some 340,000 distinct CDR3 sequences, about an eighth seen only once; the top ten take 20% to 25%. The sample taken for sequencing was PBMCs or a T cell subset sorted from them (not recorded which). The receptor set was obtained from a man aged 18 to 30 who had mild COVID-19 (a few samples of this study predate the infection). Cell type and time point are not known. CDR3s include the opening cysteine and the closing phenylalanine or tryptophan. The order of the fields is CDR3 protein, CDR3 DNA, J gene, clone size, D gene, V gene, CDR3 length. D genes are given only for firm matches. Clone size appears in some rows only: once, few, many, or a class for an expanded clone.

CDR3 protein: CASRPRSEKAFF; CDR3 DNA: TGTGCCAGCAGACCAAGGAGTGAAAAAGCTTTCTTT; J gene: TRBJ1-1; clone size: -; D gene: -; V gene: TRBV6-5; CDR3 length: 12
CDR3 protein: CASSSLTGTDEKLFF; CDR3 DNA: TGTGCCAGCAGCTCCCTGACAGGGACGGACGAAAAACTGTTTTTT; J gene: TRBJ1-4; clone size: many; D gene: TRBD1; V gene: TRBV7-6; CDR3 length: 15
CDR3 protein: CASSGGPSGGSQETQYF; CDR3 DNA: TGTGCCAGCAGCGGAGGGCCGTCCGGGGGGTCTCAAGAGACCCAGTACTTC; J gene: TRBJ2-5; clone size: -; D gene: TRBD2; V gene: TRBV9; CDR3 length: 17
CDR3 protein: CASSLWRDSQAFF; CDR3 DNA: TGTGCCAGCAGTTTATGGCGGGACAGTCAAGCTTTCTTT; J gene: TRBJ1-1; clone size: few; D gene: TRBD1; V gene: TRBV27; CDR3 length: 13
CDR3 protein: CASSRDSRYGYTF; CDR3 DNA: TGTGCCAGCAGTCGGGACAGCCGGTATGGCTACACCTTC; J gene: TRBJ1-2; clone size: few; D gene: TRBD1; V gene: TRBV12-3/TRBV12-4; CDR3 length: 13
CDR3 protein: CASSLLGAGGAYGYTF; CDR3 DNA: TGTGCCAGCAGTTTATTAGGGGCAGGGGGTGCTTATGGCTACACCTTC; J gene: TRBJ1-2; clone size: few; D gene: TRBD1; V gene: TRBV27; CDR3 length: 16
CDR3 protein: CASSSTTGGSEQFF; CDR3 DNA: TGTGCCAGCAGTTCCACGACAGGGGGCAGTGAGCAGTTCTTC; J gene: TRBJ2-1; clone size: -; D gene: TRBD1; V gene: TRBV6-6; CDR3 length: 14
CDR3 protein: CASSQLAGEQFF; CDR3 DNA: TGTGCCAGCAGCCAACTAGCGGGGGAGCAGTTCTTC; J gene: TRBJ2-1; clone size: -; D gene: TRBD2; V gene: TRBV7-2; CDR3 length: 12
CDR3 protein: CASSQAPFGYQPQHF; CDR3 DNA: TGTGCCAGCAGCCAGGCACCATTCGGATATCAGCCCCAGCATTTT; J gene: TRBJ1-5; clone size: many; D gene: -; V gene: TRBV3-1; CDR3 length: 15
CDR3 protein: CASSPAQGFGTEAFF; CDR3 DNA: TGCGCCAGCAGCCCCGCTCAGGGGTTCGGCACTGAAGCTTTCTTT; J gene: TRBJ1-1; clone size: few; D gene: -; V gene: TRBV4-3; CDR3 length: 15